The rows below give T cell receptor beta chains drawn from one sample of a study of T cell responses to AZD1222 COVID-19 vaccine. The data were produced by immunoSEQ multiplex PCR, yet TCRdb's version contains in-frame clones alone and is incomplete. Of approximately 94,000 clones in the sample, more than 75% are singletons; the top ten hold 4% to 5%. Source: peripheral blood, taken on day 0 of MenACWY control vaccination. These receptor sequences come from an adult in good health. Both conserved end residues are part of each CDR3. D genes are given only for firm matches. The size entry is marked missing in some rows and otherwise reads once, few, many or a size class.

V: TRBV1
size: NA
length: 18
J: TRBJ1-1
D: NA
CDR3: CTSSQEGEGQGRYTEAFF
DNA: TGCACCAGCAGCCAAGAGGGTGAGGGACAGGGTCGGTACACTGAAGCTTTCTTT

V: TRBV27
size: NA
length: 18
J: TRBJ2-1
D: TRBD2
CDR3: CASSPGTSGGAPYNEQFF
DNA: TGTGCCAGCAGTCCCGGGACTAGCGGGGGGGCTCCTTACAATGAGCAGTTCTTC

V: TRBV4-1
size: NA
length: 15
J: TRBJ1-1
D: NA
CDR3: CASSQDLRGGTEAFF
DNA: TGCGCCAGCAGCCAAGATTTAAGGGGTGGCACTGAAGCTTTCTTT

V: TRBV7-9
size: NA
length: 15
J: TRBJ1-1
D: NA
CDR3: CASSLRSGVDSEAFF
DNA: TGTGCCAGCAGCTTAAGATCGGGGGTGGACAGCGAAGCTTTCTTT

V: TRBV19
size: NA
length: 18
J: TRBJ1-5
D: TRBD1
CDR3: CASSSPETGGSLNQPQHF
DNA: TGTGCCAGTAGCTCCCCAGAGACAGGGGGCTCGTTGAATCAGCCCCAGCATTTT

V: TRBV4-1
size: NA
length: 14
J: TRBJ2-1
D: TRBD2
CDR3: CASSQPGTRNEQFF
DNA: TGCGCCAGCAGCCAACCCGGGACTAGGAATGAGCAGTTCTTC

V: TRBV20-1
size: few
length: 11
J: TRBJ2-7
D: NA
CDR3: CSAREVYEQYF
DNA: TGCAGTGCTAGAGAGGTCTACGAGCAGTACTTC

V: TRBV28
size: NA
length: 13
J: TRBJ1-2
D: TRBD1
CDR3: CASTAGQGIGYTF
DNA: TGTGCCAGCACAGCGGGACAGGGAATTGGCTACACCTTC

V: TRBV7-2
size: once
length: 14
J: TRBJ1-5
D: NA
CDR3: CASSARLEGQPQHF
DNA: TGTGCCAGCAGCGCCCGGCTGGAGGGGCAGCCCCAGCATTTT

V: TRBV2
size: NA
length: 13
J: TRBJ1-5
D: NA
CDR3: CASTGGSNQPQHF
DNA: TGTGCCAGCACCGGGGGTAGCAATCAGCCCCAGCATTTT

V: TRBV2
size: NA
length: 15
J: TRBJ1-1
D: NA
CDR3: CASSEQGTENTEAFF
DNA: TGTGCCAGCAGTGAACAAGGGACGGAGAACACTGAAGCTTTCTTT

V: TRBV5-4
size: NA
length: 13
J: TRBJ2-7
D: NA
CDR3: CASSSSGSYEQYF
DNA: TGTGCCAGCAGCTCCAGTGGATCTTACGAGCAGTACTTC

V: TRBV20-1
size: NA
length: 13
J: TRBJ2-3
D: TRBD2
CDR3: CSASPSGTDTQYF
DNA: TGCAGTGCTAGTCCTAGCGGGACAGATACGCAGTATTTT

V: TRBV28
size: NA
length: 15
J: TRBJ2-5
D: NA
CDR3: CASSSVQVTQETQYF
DNA: TGTGCCAGCAGTTCAGTCCAGGTTACCCAAGAGACCCAGTACTTC

V: TRBV6-2/TRBV6-3
size: NA
length: 19
J: TRBJ2-1
D: TRBD2
CDR3: CASSTPGTSGDPFDNEQFF
DNA: TGTGCCAGCAGCACGCCCGGGACTAGCGGGGATCCCTTTGACAATGAGCAGTTCTTC

V: TRBV5-5
size: NA
length: 9
J: TRBJ2-3
D: NA
CDR3: CATVDTQYF
DNA: TGTGCTACCGTAGATACGCAGTATTTT

V: TRBV11-2
size: NA
length: 15
J: TRBJ2-3
D: TRBD2
CDR3: CASSPEGLAGTTQYF
DNA: TGTGCCAGCAGCCCCGAGGGACTAGCGGGGACTACGCAGTATTTT

V: TRBV28
size: NA
length: 15
J: TRBJ2-5
D: NA
CDR3: CASSLRGVNQETQYF
DNA: TGTGCCAGCAGTTTAAGGGGCGTTAACCAAGAGACCCAGTACTTC

V: TRBV30
size: NA
length: 15
J: TRBJ1-1
D: NA
CDR3: CAWIPAGGMNTEAFF
DNA: TGTGCCTGGATCCCGGCGGGGGGGATGAACACTGAAGCTTTCTTT

V: TRBV5-1
size: NA
length: 14
J: TRBJ2-5
D: TRBD1
CDR3: CASSTGTAQETQYF
DNA: TGCGCCAGCAGCACCGGGACAGCCCAAGAGACCCAGTACTTC

V: TRBV7-6
size: once
length: 15
J: TRBJ2-7
D: TRBD1
CDR3: CASSLAGQGAKEQYF
DNA: TGTGCCAGCAGCTTAGCGGGGCAGGGGGCTAAAGAGCAGTACTTC

V: TRBV18
size: once
length: 14
J: TRBJ1-4
D: NA
CDR3: CASSREQANEKLFF
DNA: TGTGCCAGCTCACGCGAACAAGCCAACGAAAAACTGTTTTTT

V: TRBV28
size: NA
length: 12
J: TRBJ1-5
D: NA
CDR3: CASSLGVQPQHF
DNA: TGTGCCAGCAGTTTAGGGGTCCAGCCCCAGCATTTT

V: TRBV5-1
size: NA
length: 13
J: TRBJ1-2
D: TRBD1
CDR3: CASSSGTGTGYTF
DNA: TGCGCCAGCAGCTCGGGGACAGGGACTGGCTACACCTTC

V: TRBV19
size: NA
length: 15
J: TRBJ1-4
D: NA
CDR3: CASTGLPTTNEKLFF
DNA: TGTGCCAGTACCGGGCTCCCAACAACTAATGAAAAACTGTTTTTT

V: TRBV4-1
size: NA
length: 13
J: TRBJ1-1
D: NA
CDR3: CASSHPLGAEAFF
DNA: TGCGCCAGCAGCCATCCCCTTGGGGCCGAAGCTTTCTTT

V: TRBV7-9
size: NA
length: 13
J: TRBJ2-5
D: NA
CDR3: CASSLAGSETQYF
DNA: TGTGCCAGCAGCTTAGCAGGGTCGGAGACCCAGTACTTC

V: TRBV30
size: NA
length: 9
J: TRBJ1-2
D: NA
CDR3: CAGGYGYTF
DNA: TGTGCCGGGGGCTATGGCTACACCTTC

V: TRBV14
size: NA
length: 13
J: TRBJ2-7
D: NA
CDR3: CASSPAYSYEQYF
DNA: TGTGCCAGCAGCCCAGCCTATTCCTACGAGCAGTACTTC

V: TRBV29-1
size: NA
length: 11
J: TRBJ2-7
D: NA
CDR3: CSVGRSYEQYF
DNA: TGCAGCGTTGGACGATCCTACGAGCAGTACTTC

V: TRBV5-1
size: NA
length: 16
J: TRBJ1-1
D: NA
CDR3: CASSLARQGMNTEAFF
DNA: TGCGCCAGCAGCTTGGCTCGGCAGGGCATGAACACTGAAGCTTTCTTT

V: TRBV21-1
size: NA
length: 15
J: TRBJ2-3
D: NA
CDR3: CASRGYRGRGDTQYF
DNA: TGTGCCAGCAGGGGCTACAGGGGGCGAGGGGATACGCAGTATTTT

V: TRBV14
size: NA
length: 12
J: TRBJ1-6
D: NA
CDR3: CASSQDWSPLHF
DNA: TGTGCCAGCAGCCAAGACTGGTCACCCCTCCACTTT

V: TRBV9
size: NA
length: 16
J: TRBJ2-5
D: NA
CDR3: CASSVATDCGRHREYF
DNA: TGTGCCAGCAGCGTAGCTACGGATTGTGGCCGGCACCGTGAGTACTTC

V: TRBV5-6
size: NA
length: 14
J: TRBJ1-6
D: NA
CDR3: CASSSGAFNSPLHF
DNA: TGTGCCAGCAGCTCGGGGGCGTTTAATTCACCCCTCCACTTT

V: TRBV6-5
size: NA
length: 12
J: TRBJ2-7
D: NA
CDR3: CASLGLFNEQYF
DNA: TGTGCCAGCTTGGGACTGTTCAACGAGCAGTACTTC

V: TRBV28
size: NA
length: 16
J: TRBJ1-5
D: NA
CDR3: CASSSPGGYSNQPQHF
DNA: TGTGCCAGCAGTTCCCCGGGCGGTTATAGCAATCAGCCCCAGCATTTT

V: TRBV28
size: NA
length: 13
J: TRBJ2-1
D: NA
CDR3: CASSPFRKNEQFF
DNA: TGTGCCAGCAGTCCGTTCCGGAAGAATGAGCAGTTCTTC

V: TRBV2
size: NA
length: 16
J: TRBJ2-5
D: TRBD2
CDR3: CASLGLAASREETQYF
DNA: TGTGCCAGCTTGGGACTAGCGGCCTCTCGGGAAGAGACCCAGTACTTC

V: TRBV15
size: NA
length: 13
J: TRBJ2-1
D: NA
CDR3: CATREPGTTEQFF
DNA: TGTGCCACCAGAGAACCCGGGACAACTGAGCAGTTCTTC

V: TRBV28
size: NA
length: 12
J: TRBJ2-1
D: NA
CDR3: CASTPDMDEQFF
DNA: TGTGCCAGCACCCCCGACATGGACGAGCAGTTCTTC

V: TRBV19
size: NA
length: 15
J: TRBJ2-7
D: NA
CDR3: CASSPHQGSSYEQYF
DNA: TGTGCCAGTAGTCCCCACCAGGGTAGCTCCTACGAGCAGTACTTC